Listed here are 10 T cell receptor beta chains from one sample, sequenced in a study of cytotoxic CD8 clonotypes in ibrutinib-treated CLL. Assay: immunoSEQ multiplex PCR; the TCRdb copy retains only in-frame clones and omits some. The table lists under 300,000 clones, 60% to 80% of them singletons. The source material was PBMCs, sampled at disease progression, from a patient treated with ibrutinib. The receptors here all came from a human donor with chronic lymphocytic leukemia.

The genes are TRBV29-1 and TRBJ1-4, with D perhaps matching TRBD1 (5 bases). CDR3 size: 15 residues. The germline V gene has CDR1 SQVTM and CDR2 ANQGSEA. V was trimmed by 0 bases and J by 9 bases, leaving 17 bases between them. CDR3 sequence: CSVEDRGGGMKKLFF. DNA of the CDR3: TGCAGCGTTGAAGACCGGGGCGGGGGTATGAAAAAACTGTTTTTT. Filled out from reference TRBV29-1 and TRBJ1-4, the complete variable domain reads SAVISQKPSRDICQRGTSLTIQCQVDSQVTMMFWYRQQPGQSLTLIATANQGSEATYESGFVIDKFPISRPNLTFSTLTVSNMSPEDSSIYLCSVEDRGGGMKKLFFGSGTQLSVL.

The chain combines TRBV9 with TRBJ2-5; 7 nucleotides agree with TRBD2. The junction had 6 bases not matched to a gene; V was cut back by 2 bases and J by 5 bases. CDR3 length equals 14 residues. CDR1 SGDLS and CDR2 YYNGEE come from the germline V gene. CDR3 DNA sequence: TGTGCCAGCAGCGTCGGACTAGTTGGGGAGACCCAGTACTTC. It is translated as CASSVGLVGETQYF.

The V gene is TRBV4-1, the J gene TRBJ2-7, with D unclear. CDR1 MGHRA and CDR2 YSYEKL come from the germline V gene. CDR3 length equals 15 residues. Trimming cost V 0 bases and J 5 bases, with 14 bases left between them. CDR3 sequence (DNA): TGCGCCAGCAGCCAAGAGTTCCCCTTGAAGGACGAGCAGTACTTC. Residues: CASSQEFPLKDEQYF.

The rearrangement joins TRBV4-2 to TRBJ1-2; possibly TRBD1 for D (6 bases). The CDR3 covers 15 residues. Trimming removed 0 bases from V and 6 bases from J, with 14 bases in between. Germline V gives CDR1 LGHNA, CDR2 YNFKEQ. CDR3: CASSQDPGQIHGYTF. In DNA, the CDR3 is TGTGCCAGCAGCCAAGATCCCGGACAGATTCATGGCTACACCTTC.

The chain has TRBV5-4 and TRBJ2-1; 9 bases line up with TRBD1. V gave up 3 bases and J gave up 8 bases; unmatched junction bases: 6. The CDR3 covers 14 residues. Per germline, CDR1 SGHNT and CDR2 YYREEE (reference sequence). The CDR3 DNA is TGTGCCAGCAGCTGGACAGGGGTGGCCGATGAGCAGTTCTTC. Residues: CASSWTGVADEQFF.

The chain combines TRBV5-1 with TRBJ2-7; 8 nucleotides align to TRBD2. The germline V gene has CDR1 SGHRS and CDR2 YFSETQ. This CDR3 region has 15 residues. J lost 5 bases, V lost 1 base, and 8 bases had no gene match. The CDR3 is CASSLSSGTSHEQYF. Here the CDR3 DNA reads TGCGCCAGCAGCTTGAGTAGCGGGACATCCCACGAGCAGTACTTC. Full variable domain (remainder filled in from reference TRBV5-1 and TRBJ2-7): KAGVTQTPRYLIKTRGQQVTLSCSPISGHRSVSWYQQTPGQGLQFLFEYFSETQRNKGNFPGRFSGRQFSNSRSEMNVSTLELGDSALYLCASSLSSGTSHEQYFGPGTRLTVT.

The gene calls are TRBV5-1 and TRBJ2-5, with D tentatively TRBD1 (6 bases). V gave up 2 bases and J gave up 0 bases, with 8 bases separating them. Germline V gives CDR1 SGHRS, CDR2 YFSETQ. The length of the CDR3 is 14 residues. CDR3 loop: CASSFGQNQETQYF. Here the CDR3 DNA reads TGCGCCAGCAGCTTTGGACAGAACCAAGAGACCCAGTACTTC.

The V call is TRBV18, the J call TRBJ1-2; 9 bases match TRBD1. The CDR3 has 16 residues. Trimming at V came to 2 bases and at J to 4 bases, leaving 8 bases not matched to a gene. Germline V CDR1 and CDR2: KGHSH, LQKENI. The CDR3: CASSPWRQGEGYGYTF. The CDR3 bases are TGTGCCAGCTCACCATGGAGACAGGGGGAGGGCTATGGCTACACCTTC.

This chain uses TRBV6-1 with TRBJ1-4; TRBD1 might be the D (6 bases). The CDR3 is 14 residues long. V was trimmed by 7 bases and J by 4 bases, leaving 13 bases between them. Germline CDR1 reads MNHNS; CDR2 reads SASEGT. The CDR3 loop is CASKDRGVNEKLFF. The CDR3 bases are TGTGCCAGCAAGGACAGAGGGGTTAATGAAAAACTGTTTTTT.

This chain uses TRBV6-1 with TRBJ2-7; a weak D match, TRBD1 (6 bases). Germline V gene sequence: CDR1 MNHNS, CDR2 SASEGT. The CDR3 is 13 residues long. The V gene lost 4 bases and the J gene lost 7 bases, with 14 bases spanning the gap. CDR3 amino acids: CASSARGSREQYF. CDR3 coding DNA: TGTGCCAGCAGTGCCAGGGGATCAAGGGAGCAGTACTTC.